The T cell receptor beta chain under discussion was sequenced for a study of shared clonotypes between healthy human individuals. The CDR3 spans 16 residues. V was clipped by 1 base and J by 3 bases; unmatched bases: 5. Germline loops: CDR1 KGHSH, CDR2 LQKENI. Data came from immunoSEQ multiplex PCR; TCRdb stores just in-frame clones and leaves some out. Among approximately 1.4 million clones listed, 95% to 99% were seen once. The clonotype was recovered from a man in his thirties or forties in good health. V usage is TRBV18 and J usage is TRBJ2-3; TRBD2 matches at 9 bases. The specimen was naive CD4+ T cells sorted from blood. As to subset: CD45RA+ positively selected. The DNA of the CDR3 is TGTGCCAGCTCACCACTGACTAGCGGAATTACAGATACGCAGTATTTT. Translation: CASSPLTSGITDTQYF.